This TCR beta chain was captured in a study of shared clonotypes between healthy human individuals. The wider study: Every donor yielded three CD4 naive, three CD4 memory, two CD8 naive and one CD8 memory plate.

Genomic DNA of every subset was divided equally among multiple immunoSEQ plates. Clones were sequenced by immunoSEQ multiplex PCR, and TCRdb holds only the in-frame ones, with some missing. The table includes roughly 2.5 million clones, more than 80% detected once. From CD4+ cells came CD45RA+ naive and CD45RA-negative memory subsets. Of note for this clone: No antigen is known for it. Different DNA sequences within this sample yield the same CDR3.

Study-level findings and limits: The authors sampled blood alone, and tissue repertoires likely differ.

This TCR came from a young man in good health. The sequencing input was naive CD4+ T cells sorted from blood. Sample subset: CD45RA+ positively selected.

In nucleotides, the CDR3 is TGTGCCAGCAGCTTGGCTGGGGGGGAGACCCAGTACTTC. Its translation is CASSLAGGETQYF. The rearrangement uses TRBV28 and TRBJ2-5, with D possibly being TRBD2 (6 bases). The V end was cut by 6 bases, the J end by 5 bases, with 13 bases between. Germline V lookup: CDR1 MDHEN, CDR2 SYDVKM. This CDR3 is 13 amino acids long.